The rows below give T cell receptor beta chains drawn from one sample of a study of shared clonotypes between healthy human individuals. Some clones are missing from TCRdb's copy, which holds only in-frame ones; the method was immunoSEQ multiplex PCR. In the table there are 180,000 or so clones, over 85% of which are singletons. The sequenced sample consisted of naive CD4+ T cells sorted from blood. The receptors here all came from a young woman in good health. Both conserved end residues are part of each CDR3. A D gene is named only where the DNA matches it firmly. Clone size is shown for a subset of rows, as once, few, many or a class of expanded clone.

J,size,D,V,CDR3,DNA
TRBJ2-5,NA,TRBD2,TRBV13,CASSFLGLAGEGKETQYF,TGTGCCAGCAGCTTTTTGGGACTAGCGGGAGAGGGAAAAGAGACCCAGTACTTC
TRBJ1-3,NA,NA,TRBV18,CASSPQVDSGNTIYF,TGTGCCAGCTCACCACAGGTAGACTCTGGAAACACCATATATTTT
TRBJ2-7,NA,TRBD2,TRBV19,CASSKVSGSYYEQYF,TGTGCCAGTAGTAAGGTTAGCGGGAGTTACTACGAGCAGTACTTC
TRBJ1-3,NA,NA,TRBV29-1,CSVGPQSSGNTIYF,TGCAGCGTTGGCCCACAAAGCTCTGGAAACACCATATATTTT
TRBJ2-3,NA,TRBD2,TRBV5-4,CASSLAFFAGGSTDTQYF,TGTGCCAGCAGCTTGGCGTTCTTTGCGGGAGGAAGCACAGATACGCAGTATTTT
TRBJ1-3,once,NA,TRBV20-1,CRQALGNTIYF,TGCAGGCAGGCTCTGGGAAACACCATATATTTT
TRBJ2-7,few,NA,TRBV10-3,CAISDNPARQETYEQYF,TGTGCCATCAGTGATAACCCTGCACGACAGGAAACCTACGAGCAGTACTTC
TRBJ2-7,NA,TRBD2,TRBV5-1,CASSFNLPGGLAGEGYEQYF,TGCGCCAGCAGCTTTAACCTCCCCGGCGGACTAGCGGGAGAAGGATACGAGCAGTACTTC
TRBJ2-7,NA,NA,TRBV5-1,CASSLEGELSSEQYF,TGCGCCAGCAGCTTGGAAGGCGAGCTGAGCTCAGAGCAGTACTTC
TRBJ2-7,NA,TRBD1,TRBV19,CATSRDRGYEQYF,TGTGCCACGAGCCGGGACAGGGGGTACGAGCAGTACTTC
TRBJ2-1,NA,TRBD2,TRBV2,CARELLAGWGEQFF,TGTGCCAGAGAGCTACTAGCGGGATGGGGTGAGCAGTTCTTC
TRBJ2-1,NA,TRBD2,TRBV12-5,CASGTVAGPGDEQFF,TGTGCTAGTGGTACTGTAGCGGGACCGGGGGATGAGCAGTTCTTC
TRBJ2-7,NA,NA,TRBV28,CASRDTGAYEQYF,TGTGCCAGCAGAGACACAGGTGCCTACGAGCAGTACTTC
TRBJ2-7,NA,TRBD1,TRBV18,CASSETGGFRTYEQYF,TGTGCCAGCTCAGAAACAGGGGGGTTTCGGACCTACGAGCAGTACTTC
TRBJ1-5,once,TRBD1,TRBV2,CASSVRDRSGNQPQHF,TGTGCCAGCAGTGTAAGGGACAGGAGCGGCAATCAGCCCCAGCATTTT
TRBJ2-7,once,TRBD1,TRBV6-6,CASSKGQGWNEQYF,TGTGCCAGCAGTAAGGGACAGGGTTGGAACGAGCAGTACTTC
TRBJ2-2,NA,TRBD1,TRBV11-1,CASSLVGQGADTGELFF,TGTGCCAGCAGCTTAGTGGGGCAGGGGGCTGACACCGGGGAGCTGTTTTTT
TRBJ2-7,NA,NA,TRBV11-3,CASSLWAGTNYEQYF,TGTGCCAGCAGCTTATGGGCAGGGACGAACTACGAGCAGTACTTC
TRBJ1-2,NA,NA,TRBV9,CASSAQGGNYGYTF,TGTGCCAGCAGCGCCCAGGGAGGGAACTATGGCTACACCTTC
TRBJ2-7,NA,TRBD2,TRBV5-1,CASGRLAGGPYEQYF,TGCGCCAGCGGACGACTAGCGGGAGGGCCCTACGAGCAGTACTTC
TRBJ2-7,NA,TRBD2,TRBV7-6,CASSRSLNLADVHYEQYF,TGTGCCAGCAGCCGATCCCTTAATCTAGCGGACGTCCACTACGAGCAGTACTTC
TRBJ1-1,NA,NA,TRBV6-1,CASIPDRRVTEAFF,TGTGCCAGCATCCCAGACAGGCGGGTCACTGAAGCTTTCTTT
TRBJ2-6,NA,NA,TRBV23-1,CASSQSQAGSGANVLTF,TGCGCCAGCAGTCAATCCCAAGCCGGGTCTGGGGCCAACGTCCTGACTTTC
TRBJ1-5,NA,NA,TRBV27,CASRRARDLNQPQHF,TGTGCCAGCAGGCGCGCCCGGGACCTCAATCAGCCCCAGCATTTT
TRBJ2-7,NA,NA,TRBV23-1,CASSRHDRRPAGEQYF,TGCGCCAGCAGTCGGCACGACAGGAGGCCAGCGGGCGAGCAGTACTTC
TRBJ2-5,NA,NA,TRBV18,CASQATRVGQETQYF,TGTGCCAGCCAGGCGACACGGGTGGGCCAGGAGACCCAGTACTTC
TRBJ1-3,NA,TRBD1,TRBV5-6,CASSRDRGTGNTIYF,TGTGCCAGCAGCCGGGACAGGGGAACTGGAAACACCATATATTTT
TRBJ1-3,NA,NA,TRBV7-9,CASSFTGQHSGNTIYF,TGTGCCAGCAGCTTTACCGGACAGCACTCTGGAAACACCATATATTTT
TRBJ1-1,NA,TRBD1,TRBV5-1,CASSQRQGVMNTEAFF,TGCGCCAGCAGCCAACGACAGGGGGTCATGAACACTGAAGCTTTCTTT
TRBJ2-2,once,NA,TRBV10-1,CASSTGQNTGELFF,TGCGCCAGCAGTACGGGACAGAACACCGGGGAGCTGTTTTTT
TRBJ1-1,once,NA,TRBV2,CASTARWGNTEAFF,TGTGCCAGCACCGCTAGGTGGGGGAACACTGAAGCTTTCTTT
TRBJ1-1,NA,NA,TRBV28,CASSFLGGSAEAFF,TGTGCCAGCAGTTTTCTTGGGGGGAGCGCTGAAGCTTTCTTT
TRBJ1-1,NA,NA,TRBV21-1,CASTWDSRSNTEAFF,TGTGCCAGCACCTGGGACAGTCGATCAAACACTGAAGCTTTCTTT
TRBJ2-7,NA,NA,TRBV30,CAWSGLYEQYF,TGTGCCTGGAGTGGACTATACGAGCAGTACTTC
TRBJ1-6,NA,NA,TRBV15,CATSRETQSNNSPLHF,TGTGCCACCAGCAGAGAAACACAGTCAAATAATTCACCCCTCCACTTT
TRBJ1-5,NA,TRBD1,TRBV27,CASSPLRQGAYQPQHF,TGTGCCAGCAGTCCCTTGAGACAGGGGGCATATCAGCCCCAGCATTTT
TRBJ2-7,NA,NA,TRBV19,CASSTPGSSYEQYF,TGTGCCAGTAGTACCCCAGGGAGCTCCTACGAGCAGTACTTC
TRBJ1-3,NA,NA,TRBV30,CAWTSRFGRTSGNTIYF,TGTGCCTGGACCAGCCGCTTCGGCCGAACTTCTGGAAACACCATATATTTT
TRBJ2-7,NA,TRBD2,TRBV6-5,CASSYSSLAGNYEQYF,TGTGCCAGCAGTTACTCGTCACTAGCGGGTAACTACGAGCAGTACTTC
TRBJ2-7,NA,TRBD1,TRBV7-4,CASSGTASYEQYF,TGTGCCAGCAGCGGGACAGCCTCCTACGAGCAGTACTTC
TRBJ2-1,NA,NA,TRBV4-1,CASSQDGLRRDGEQFF,TGCGCCAGCAGCCAAGATGGTCTACGACGGGACGGTGAGCAGTTCTTC
TRBJ1-2,NA,NA,TRBV4-1,CASSQGWAPNYGYTF,TGCGCCAGCAGCCAAGGATGGGCGCCTAACTATGGCTACACCTTC
TRBJ1-1,once,NA,TRBV28,CASSLYGRPLNTEAFF,TGTGCCAGCAGTTTATATGGCAGGCCCCTGAACACTGAAGCTTTCTTT
TRBJ2-3,NA,NA,TRBV6-5,CASSYTIPGVSDTQYF,TGTGCCAGCAGTTACACAATCCCGGGTGTGTCAGATACGCAGTATTTT
TRBJ2-7,NA,NA,TRBV5-1,CASSLALPGPREQYF,TGCGCCAGCAGCTTGGCTCTCCCGGGACCTCGCGAGCAGTACTTC
TRBJ1-3,NA,NA,TRBV4-2,CASSPLRTLRNTIYF,TGTGCCAGCAGCCCTCTGAGGACGCTCCGAAACACCATATATTTT
TRBJ2-1,once,TRBD2,TRBV18,CASSPPIHPVLAGANYNEQFF,TGTGCCAGCTCACCACCCATCCATCCGGTACTAGCGGGAGCTAACTACAATGAGCAGTTCTTC
TRBJ1-1,NA,NA,TRBV4-1,CASSQLGAGQEAFF,TGCGCCAGCAGCCAATTGGGGGCGGGCCAAGAGGCTTTCTTT
TRBJ2-2,NA,NA,TRBV5-1,CASSLVGILVGTGELFF,TGCGCCAGCAGCTTGGTTGGAATTTTGGTGGGCACCGGGGAGCTGTTTTTT
TRBJ2-7,NA,NA,TRBV28,CASSVDGHGQYF,TGTGCCAGCAGTGTAGACGGCCACGGGCAGTACTTC
TRBJ2-3,once,NA,TRBV11-3,CASSFAGTGTNTQYF,TGTGCCAGCAGCTTTGCCGGGACGGGGACAAATACGCAGTATTTT
TRBJ2-7,NA,NA,TRBV1,CTSSQDWALPLSYEQYF,TGCACCAGCAGCCAAGATTGGGCCCTGCCCCTCTCCTACGAGCAGTACTTC